This TCR beta chain was identified in a study of shared clonotypes between healthy human individuals. Repertoires were generated with immunoSEQ multiplex PCR, while TCRdb's copy carries only in-frame clones and drops some. Here the sample spans 450,000 to 700,000 clones, roughly 95% being singletons. The naive CD8 subset, CD45RO-negative cells positively selected for CCR7, excluded terminally differentiated effector memory CD45RA+ cells. Trimming left V 3 bases short and J 8 bases short, with 30 bases between. CDR3 size: 19 residues. Sequenced material: naive CD8+ T cells sorted from blood. J is TRBJ2-1 and V is TRBV5-3; maybe TRBD2 (6 bases). TRBV5-3 is an ORF for which the function is uncertain. This sequence was found in a woman aged 25 to 45 in good health. The CDR3 nucleotides read TGTGCCAGAAGCTCGAGGGACTGCAATAGGCGTTGGATACAGGATGAGCAGTTCTTC. Its translation is CARSSRDCNRRWIQDEQFF.